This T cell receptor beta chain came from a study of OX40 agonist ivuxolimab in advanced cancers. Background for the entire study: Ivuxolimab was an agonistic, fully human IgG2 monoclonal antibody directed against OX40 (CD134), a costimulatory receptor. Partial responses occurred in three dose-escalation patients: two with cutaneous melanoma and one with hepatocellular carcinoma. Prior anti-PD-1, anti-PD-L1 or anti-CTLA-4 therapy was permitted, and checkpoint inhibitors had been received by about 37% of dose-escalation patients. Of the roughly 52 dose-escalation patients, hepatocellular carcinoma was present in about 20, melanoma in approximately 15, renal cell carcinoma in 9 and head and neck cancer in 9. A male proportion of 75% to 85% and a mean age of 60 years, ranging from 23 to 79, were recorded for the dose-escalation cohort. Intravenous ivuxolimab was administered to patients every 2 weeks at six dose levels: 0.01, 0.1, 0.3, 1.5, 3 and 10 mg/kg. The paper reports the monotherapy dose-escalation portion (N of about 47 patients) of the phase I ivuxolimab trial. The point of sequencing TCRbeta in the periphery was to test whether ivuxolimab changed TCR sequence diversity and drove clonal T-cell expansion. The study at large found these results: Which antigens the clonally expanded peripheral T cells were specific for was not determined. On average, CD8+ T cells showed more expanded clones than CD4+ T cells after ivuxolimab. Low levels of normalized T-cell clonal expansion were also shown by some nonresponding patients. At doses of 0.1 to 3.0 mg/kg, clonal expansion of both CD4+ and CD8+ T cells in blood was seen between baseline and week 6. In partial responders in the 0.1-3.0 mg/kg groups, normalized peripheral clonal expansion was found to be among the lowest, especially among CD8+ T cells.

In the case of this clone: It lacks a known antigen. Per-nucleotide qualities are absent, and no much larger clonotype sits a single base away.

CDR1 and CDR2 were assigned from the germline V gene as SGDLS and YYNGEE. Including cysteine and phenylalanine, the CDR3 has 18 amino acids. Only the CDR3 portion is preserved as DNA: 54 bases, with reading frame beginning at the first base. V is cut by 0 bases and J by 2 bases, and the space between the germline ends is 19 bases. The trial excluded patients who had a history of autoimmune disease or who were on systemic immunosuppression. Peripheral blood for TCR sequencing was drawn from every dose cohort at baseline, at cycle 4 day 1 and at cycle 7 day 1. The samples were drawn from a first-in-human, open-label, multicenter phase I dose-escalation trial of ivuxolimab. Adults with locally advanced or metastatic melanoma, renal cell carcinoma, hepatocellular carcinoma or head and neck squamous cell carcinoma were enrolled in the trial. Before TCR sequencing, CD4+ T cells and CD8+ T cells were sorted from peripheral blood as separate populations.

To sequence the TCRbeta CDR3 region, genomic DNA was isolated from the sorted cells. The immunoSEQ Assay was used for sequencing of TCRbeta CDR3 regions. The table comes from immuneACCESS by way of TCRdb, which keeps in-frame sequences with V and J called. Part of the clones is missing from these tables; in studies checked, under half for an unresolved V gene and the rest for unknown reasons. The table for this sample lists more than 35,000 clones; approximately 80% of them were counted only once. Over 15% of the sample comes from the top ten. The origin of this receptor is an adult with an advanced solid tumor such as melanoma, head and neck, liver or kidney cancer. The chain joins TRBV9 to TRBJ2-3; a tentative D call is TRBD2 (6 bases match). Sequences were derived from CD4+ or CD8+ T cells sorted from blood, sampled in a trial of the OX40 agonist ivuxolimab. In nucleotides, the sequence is TGTGCCAGCAGCGTAGCTTCGGACGGGAGAGGGAACACAGATACGCAGTATTTT. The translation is CASSVASDGRGNTDTQYF.